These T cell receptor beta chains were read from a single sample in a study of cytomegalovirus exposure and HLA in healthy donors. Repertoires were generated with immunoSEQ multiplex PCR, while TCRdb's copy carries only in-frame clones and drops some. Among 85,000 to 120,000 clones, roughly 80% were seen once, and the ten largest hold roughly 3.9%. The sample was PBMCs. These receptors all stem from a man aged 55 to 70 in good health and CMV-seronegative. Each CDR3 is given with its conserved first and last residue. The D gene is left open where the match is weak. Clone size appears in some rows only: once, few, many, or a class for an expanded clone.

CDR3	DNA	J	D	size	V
CASSLNQGWNEKLFF	TGTGCCAGCAGCTTGAACCAGGGGTGGAATGAAAAACTGTTTTTT	TRBJ1-4	-	-	TRBV7-6
CASGSLKTGRNTEAFF	TGTGCCAGCGGTTCGCTTAAGACAGGGCGGAACACTGAAGCTTTCTTT	TRBJ1-1	TRBD1	-	TRBV5-4
CASRATGPDTQYF	TGTGCCAGCAGAGCTACAGGTCCGGATACGCAGTATTTT	TRBJ2-3	-	-	TRBV6-1
CASSQGNEQFF	TGTGCCAGTAGTCAGGGCAATGAGCAGTTCTTC	TRBJ2-1	-	-	TRBV19
CASTEDNGNTIYF	TGTGCCAGCACCGAGGACAACGGGAACACCATATATTTT	TRBJ1-3	-	few	TRBV6-5
CASSVQGTYNEQFF	TGTGCCAGCAGTGTACAGGGGACCTACAATGAGCAGTTCTTC	TRBJ2-1	TRBD1	-	TRBV2
CASSLGLYSYNEQFF	TGTGCCAGCAGCTTGGGACTTTACTCCTACAATGAGCAGTTCTTC	TRBJ2-1	-	few	TRBV5-4
CASSPIQLGGGADEQYF	TGTGCCAGCTCACCAATCCAACTTGGCGGGGGGGCCGACGAGCAGTACTTC	TRBJ2-7	TRBD2	-	TRBV18
CASSQEGTTNEQFF	TGCGCCAGCAGCCAAGAAGGGACTACCAATGAGCAGTTCTTC	TRBJ2-1	TRBD2	few	TRBV4-1
CASSSTGTLNIQYF	TGTGCCAGCAGCTCCACAGGGACCTTAAACATTCAGTACTTC	TRBJ2-4	-	-	TRBV6-6
CASSGGVSDTQYF	TGTGCCAGCAGCGGGGGAGTGTCAGATACGCAGTATTTT	TRBJ2-3	-	-	TRBV28
CASSLLGGGLTDTQYF	TGTGCCAGCAGCTTATTGGGGGGGGGCCTAACAGATACGCAGTATTTT	TRBJ2-3	-	-	TRBV7-3
CASSYVQGWNTEAFF	TGTGCCAGCAGTTATGTCCAGGGCTGGAACACTGAAGCTTTCTTT	TRBJ1-1	-	-	TRBV6-6
CASSLTPDTEAFF	TGTGCCAGCAGCTTAACACCAGACACTGAAGCTTTCTTT	TRBJ1-1	-	-	TRBV7-2
CASRFQGRNGYTF	TGTGCCAGCAGGTTCCAGGGAAGGAATGGCTACACCTTC	TRBJ1-2	-	-	TRBV6-5
CASSQGGTLDGYTF	TGTGCCAGCAGCCAAGGTGGGACTCTTGATGGCTACACCTTC	TRBJ1-2	-	-	TRBV4-2
CASSKGQGINQPQHF	TGTGCCAGCAGCAAGGGACAGGGAATCAATCAGCCCCAGCATTTT	TRBJ1-5	TRBD1	-	TRBV7-9